The 10 T cell receptor beta chains reported below all come from one sample, sequenced in a study of T cells in Graves' hyperthyroidism and ophthalmopathy. Authors of the study amplified TCR beta CDR3 regions from RNA transcripts. First-round RT-PCR targeting the TCR CDR3 was performed with the HTBI primer set. TCRdb ran MiXCR on the multiplex PCR reads and lists one entry per CDR3 protein. The sample gives over 700,000 distinct CDR3 sequences, 38% of which show up once; approximately 8.7% is in the top ten. Sequenced sample: blood. The source of these receptors is a man younger than 35 with Graves' hyperthyroidism.

This clonotype was seen repeatedly, ten times or more. The chain has TRBV19 and TRBJ1-2; no definite D call. CDR1 is LNHDA and CDR2 is SQIVND in the germline V gene (reference sequence). This CDR3 comprises 11 residues. The germline V and J ends were trimmed by 9 bases and 6 bases, with 11 bases remaining between them. The CDR3 DNA is TGTGCCAGCTTCCGTTACGATGGCTACACCTTC. Encoded protein: CASFRYDGYTF.

A remark on this clonotype: This clone may be a read error of a much larger clone one base away. The rearrangement joins TRBV15 to TRBJ1-4; 7 nucleotides agree with TRBD1. The J segment lost 7 bases and the V segment lost 5 bases, leaving 4 bases of the junction unmatched. Germline V gives CDR1 LNHNV, CDR2 YYDKDF (reference sequence). The CDR3 has 13 residues. CDR3 region: CATSPTGSEKLFF. CDR3 nucleotides: TGTGCCACCAGCCCGACAGGGAGTGAAAAACTGTTTTTT.

This clonotype has just a few counts. V usage is TRBV12-3 or TRBV12-4 and J usage is TRBJ1-5; D call uncertain. Trimming pared 7 bases from V and 1 base from J, leaving 11 bases between. The CDR3 is 14 amino acids. The CDR3 protein is CASIFGASNQPQHF. CDR3 nucleotide sequence: TGTGCCAGCATCTTCGGAGCGAGCAATCAGCCCCAGCATTTT.

The gene calls are TRBV2 and TRBJ1-4, with D tentatively TRBD1 (6 bases). The CDR3 totals 16 residues. Trimming shortened V by 2 bases and J by 3 bases, and 13 bases separated the two germline ends. Germline V lookup: CDR1 SNHLY, CDR2 FYNNEI. Written as DNA, the CDR3 is TGTGCCAGCAGTGAATTAGGGGGGCGAGCTAATGAAAAACTGTTTTTT. Translated: CASSELGGRANEKLFF.

This clonotype was detected many times. The chain has TRBV10-3 and TRBJ1-5; TRBD1 matches 10 bases. Per the germline V gene, CDR1 is ENHRY and CDR2 is SYGVKD. V lost 0 bases and J lost 0; bases outside the gene matches: 2. The CDR3 totals 17 residues. The CDR3 DNA sequence: TGTGCCATCAGTGAGTCCGGGACAGGGGATAGCAATCAGCCCCAGCATTTT. Protein product: CAISESGTGDSNQPQHF.

This clonotype was counted a few times. The chain combines TRBV4-3 with TRBJ1-5; no reliable D call. The CDR3 spans 14 residues. V lost 0 bases to trimming and J lost 4 bases, with 7 bases between them. CDR1 and CDR2 (germline): LGHNA, YSLEER. DNA for the CDR3: TGCGCCAGCAGCCAAGACAGCCTTAATCAGCCCCAGCATTTT. Protein product: CASSQDSLNQPQHF.

This clonotype was seen just once. The J gene is TRBJ1-1, the V gene TRBV15, with D perhaps TRBD1 (6 bases). V lost 3 bases, J lost 1 base, and 15 bases lay in between. From germline, CDR1 is LNHNV and CDR2 YYDKDF (reference sequence). The CDR3 has 16 amino acids. The CDR3, as DNA: TGTGCCACCAGCAGGGGGGAGGGACACCCGAACACTGAAGCTTTCTTT. This gives the protein CATSRGEGHPNTEAFF. The full variable domain, completed using reference TRBV15 and TRBJ1-1, is DAMVIQNPRYQVTQFGKPVTLSCSQTLNHNVMYWYQQKSSQAPKLLFHYYDKDFNNEADTPDNFQSRRPNTSFCFLDIRSPGLGDTAMYLCATSRGEGHPNTEAFFGQGTRLTVV.

The chain has TRBV5-1 and TRBJ2-5; 9 bases align to TRBD2. V shed 7 bases, J shed 5 bases, and the junction held 12 bases outside the gene matches. Per germline, CDR1 SGHRS and CDR2 YFSETQ. CDR3 length equals 15 residues. CDR3 amino acids: CASGDQAGGRETQYF. CDR3 in DNA: TGCGCCAGCGGGGATCAAGCGGGGGGTCGGGAGACCCAGTACTTC.

This clonotype showed up many times. The rearrangement joins TRBV29-1 to TRBJ1-4; D gene ambiguous. V gave up 1 base and J gave up 6 bases, with 6 bases separating them. Germline V gene data show CDR1 as SQVTM and CDR2 as ANQGSEA. This CDR3 region has 12 residues. CDR3 region: CSVEGADEKLFF. Here the CDR3 DNA reads TGCAGCGTTGAAGGGGCCGATGAAAAACTGTTTTTT.

This chain links TRBV10-1 with TRBJ2-6; 8 bases fit TRBD1. This CDR3 comprises 17 residues. The J segment lost 0 bases and the V segment lost 8 bases, leaving 9 bases of the junction unmatched. Germline values: CDR1 WNHNN, CDR2 SYGVQD (reference sequence). The CDR3 nucleotides are TGCGCCAGCTCAGAGGGACAGGATTACTCTGGGGCCAACGTCCTGACTTTC. Translated, it gives CASSEGQDYSGANVLTF.